This is a list of T cell receptor beta chains from one sample in a study of tumor-infiltrating lymphocytes in primary liver carcinoma. TCRdb ran MiXCR on the multiplex PCR reads and lists one entry per CDR3 protein. The table has about 130,000 distinct CDR3 sequences, 64% seen once. Material: liver tumor tissue from sampling region 3. The receptors originated from a woman aged 55-70 years with primary liver carcinoma and hepatitis B virus infection. Both conserved end residues are part of each CDR3. D genes are given only for firm matches. Size is omitted from some rows. Given values are once, few, many or a class for expanded clones.

D gene | J gene | clone size | V gene | CDR3 DNA | CDR3 protein
TRBD2 | TRBJ2-2 | once | TRBV10-2 | TGCGCCAGCAGGGAGAATAGCGGGAACACCGGGGAACTGTTTTTT | CASRENSGNTGELFF
. | TRBJ2-2 | many | TRBV1 | TGCACCAGCAGCCAAGCACGCCTAGCCTCGAACACCGGGGAGCTGTTTTTT | CTSSQARLASNTGELFF
. | TRBJ1-3 | . | TRBV28 | TGTGCCAACAGTTATACCCAGGGAGGTGGAAACACCATATATTTT | CANSYTQGGGNTIYF
. | TRBJ2-3 | . | TRBV25-1 | TGTGCCAGCAGTGAGGCCGCGGGCTACACAGATACGCAGTATTTT | CASSEAAGYTDTQYF
. | TRBJ1-1 | . | TRBV11-1 | TGTGCCAGCAGCTTAAAAAGAGGAGGTACTGAAGCTTTCTTT | CASSLKRGGTEAFF
TRBD2 | TRBJ2-3 | . | TRBV5-1 | TGCGGCAGCAGTAGACTAGCCGATAGCACAGATACGCAGTATTTT | CGSSRLADSTDTQYF
TRBD2 | TRBJ2-7 | . | TRBV28 | TGTGCCAGCAGTTTGCGAGCGGGAGGCGACTACGAGCAGTACTTC | CASSLRAGGDYEQYF
. | TRBJ1-5 | . | TRBV6-2/TRBV6-3 | TGTGCCAGCAGTTACATGCATCAGCCCCAGCATTTT | CASSYMHQPQHF
TRBD2 | TRBJ2-3 | . | TRBV20-1 | TGCAGTGCTCTACTAGCGGGAGCCGCAGATACGCAGTATTTT | CSALLAGAADTQYF
. | TRBJ2-1 | . | TRBV11-2 | TGTGCCTGCAGTTCCGGCCTCAGATTAGCTTCCTACAATGAGGAGTTCTTC | CACSSGLRLASYNEEFF
TRBD1 | TRBJ2-7 | . | TRBV11-1 | TGTACAAGCAGCCCCGGGACAGGTGGCAACTACGAGCAGTACTTC | CTSSPGTGGNYEQYF
. | TRBJ2-6 | many | TRBV12-3/TRBV12-4 | TGTGCCAGCAGCCCGGTTTTATCTGGGGCCAACGTCCTGACTTTC | CASSPVLSGANVLTF
. | TRBJ2-1 | . | TRBV11-2 | TGTGCCAGCAGCTTAGGGTTCCGTGCCCACAATGTGCAGTTCTTC | CASSLGFRAHNVQFF
. | TRBJ2-1 | . | TRBV29-1 | TGCAGCGTTGTTGTTGGTAGACTACCGAATGAGCGGTGCTTC | CSVVVGRLPNERCF
TRBD2 | TRBJ2-3 | few | TRBV11-2 | TGTGCCAGCAGCCTCCGACTAGCGACAGATACGCGGTATTTT | CASSLRLATDTRYF
TRBD2 | TRBJ2-1 | . | TRBV5-1 | TGCGCCAGCTACGGACTAGCGGGTGTCTACAATGAGCAGATCTTC | CASYGLAGVYNEQIF
. | TRBJ2-5 | few | TRBV7-2 | TGTGCCAGCAGCTTAGCGCCGGCTTCGATGCCCCAGTACTTC | CASSLAPASMPQYF
. | TRBJ2-7 | . | TRBV6-1 | TGTGCCAACGGACAGCACTCCTACGAGCAATACTTC | CANGQHSYEQYF
. | TRBJ1-1 | few | TRBV29-1 | TGCAGCGTGGAGGAACAGACAAACATTGAAGCTTTCTTT | CSVEEQTNIEAFF
. | TRBJ2-5 | . | TRBV5-1 | TGCGCCAGCAGGCTAGCCGAGGCCCAGTACTTC | CASRLAEAQYF
. | TRBJ2-5 | many | TRBV29-1 | TGCAGCGTTGCCGGACAGGAGGGGGAGACCCAGTACTTC | CSVAGQEGETQYF
. | TRBJ2-7 | . | TRBV11-2 | TGTGACAGCACCTTAATAGGGGCCGGGGTCGAGCAGTACTTC | CDSTLIGAGVEQYF
TRBD2 | TRBJ2-7 | . | TRBV29-1 | TGCAGCGCTTGGGCTAGCGGGAGCTCCTACGAGCAGTACTTC | CSAWASGSSYEQYF
. | TRBJ2-3 | once | TRBV11-2 | TGTGCCGGCAGCTTAGGGGGACTAATATACACGTCAGATACGCAGTATTTT | CAGSLGGLIYTSDTQYF
. | TRBJ1-1 | many | TRBV10-1 | TGCGCCAGCAGTGACCCCGAGACTGAAGCTTTCTTT | CASSDPETEAFF
. | TRBJ1-2 | . | TRBV11-2 | TGTGCCAGCAGCTTAGATTTGGTCCAGGCATGTGGCTACACCTTC | CASSLDLVQACGYTF
. | TRBJ2-5 | few | TRBV28 | TGTGCCAGTACAACGGGGACTGGACAAGAGACCCAGTACTTC | CASTTGTGQETQYF
TRBD2 | TRBJ2-6 | once | TRBV6-2/TRBV6-3 | TGCGCAAGCAGTACCCCTCGACTAGCGGGAACCCCTGGGGCCAACGTCCTGACTTTC | CASSTPRLAGTPGANVLTF
TRBD1 | TRBJ2-3 | . | TRBV28 | TGTGGCTCGCACTCGGGACAGGGGTGGGGCACAGATACGCAGTATTTT | CGSHSGQGWGTDTQYF
TRBD1 | TRBJ2-1 | many | TRBV14 | TGTGCCAGCAGCCTTCTCAGGGGGTTAACTGGCAATGAGCAGTTCTTC | CASSLLRGLTGNEQFF
. | TRBJ1-5 | . | TRBV2 | TGTGCCAGCAGTGCACAGGGAGATCAGCCCCAGCATTTT | CASSAQGDQPQHF
TRBD1 | TRBJ1-2 | . | TRBV20-1 | TGCAGTGCCAGAAGATCGACAGGGGGCATAATAAGCTATGGCTACACCTTC | CSARRSTGGIISYGYTF
TRBD1 | TRBJ1-4 | many | TRBV12-3/TRBV12-4 | TGTGCCAGCAGTTTGTTGGGACAGCCAACTAATGAAAAACTGTTTTTT | CASSLLGQPTNEKLFF
. | TRBJ2-1 | many | TRBV5-1 | TGCGCCAGCAGGTACGGATCCAATGAGCAGTTCTTC | CASRYGSNEQFF
. | TRBJ2-3 | . | TRBV20-1 | TGCAGTGTAGCCTGGGGTACAGATACGCAGTATTTT | CSVAWGTDTQYF
. | TRBJ2-7 | many | TRBV29-1 | TGCAGCGCCATCTCAGGGGCGTCCTACGAGCAGTACTTC | CSAISGASYEQYF
. | TRBJ1-6 | . | TRBV5-5 | TGTGCCAGCAGCTTGATCAGAGGCCTTAAGTCACCCCTCCACTTT | CASSLIRGLKSPLHF